These 7 T cell receptor beta chains share one sample of origin, sequenced in a study of T cell repertoires in ileal Crohn's disease. Libraries were prepared by immunoSEQ multiplex PCR; TCRdb keeps only in-frame clonotypes and omits some of them. The data contain several thousand clones, 80% to 90% of them seen just once; the ten biggest clones take up 2% to 2.5%. Time point indicated: neoterminal ileum biopsy at postoperative endoscopy, about 6 months after surgery. Sequencing was done on a sample of ileal tissue. These receptors were taken from an adult with Crohn's disease.

The chain carries TRBV18 and TRBJ2-1; 7 bases match TRBD2. Trimming removed 4 bases from V and 7 bases from J; junction bases left unmatched: 7. Germline V gene data show CDR1 as KGHSH and CDR2 as LQKENI. CDR3 length: 14 residues. Written as DNA, the CDR3 is TGTGCCAGCTCACGCGGGGGTTTGAAAAATGAGCAGTTCTTC. It codes for CASSRGGLKNEQFF. The whole variable domain, remainder taken from reference TRBV18 and TRBJ2-1, is NAGVMQNPRHLVRRRGQEARLRCSPMKGHSHVYWYRQLPEEGLKFMVYLQKENIIDESGMPKERFSAEFPKEGPSILRIQQVVRGDSAAYFCASSRGGLKNEQFFGPGTRLTVL.

V and J are TRBV6-5 and TRBJ1-1; unclear D gene. This CDR3 contains 15 residues. The V gene lost 6 bases and the J gene lost 0 bases, with 14 bases spanning the gap. CDR1 and CDR2 (germline): MNHEY, SVGAGI. CDR3 sequence (DNA): TGTGCCAGCAGCCCAACCGGATATATGAACACTGAAGCTTTCTTT. It translates to CASSPTGYMNTEAFF.

The chain couples TRBV7-8 to TRBJ2-2; perhaps TRBD2 as D (5 bases). The germline gives CDR1 SGHVS, CDR2 FQNEAQ. This CDR3 has 18 amino acids. Trimming removed 6 bases from V and 0 bases from J, with 20 bases in between. CDR3 protein: CASRSPEGAASNTGELFF. The CDR3 coding sequence is TGTGCCAGCAGATCCCCCGAGGGAGCGGCTTCGAACACCGGGGAGCTGTTTTTT.

The chain has TRBV5-1 and TRBJ2-2; D is perhaps TRBD2 (7 bases). The germline V gene encodes CDR1 SGHRS and CDR2 YFSETQ. The CDR3 is 17 residues long. V dropped 0 bases and J dropped 6 bases, with 18 bases sitting between them. This CDR3 is CASSLAPGGPSSGELFF. The DNA for the CDR3 is TGCGCCAGCAGCTTGGCCCCGGGGGGCCCTTCATCCGGGGAGCTGTTTTTT.

The sample holds a few counts of this clone. J is TRBJ2-1 and V is TRBV7-9, with D perhaps TRBD2 (6 bases). Germline loops: CDR1 SEHNR, CDR2 FQNEAQ (reference sequence). Between the trimmed V and J ends, which lost 1 base and 4 bases, there was a span of 11 bases. CDR3 length: 15 residues. The DNA for the CDR3 is TGTGCCAGCAGCTTAGGTGGCGGGGAATACAATGAGCAGTTCTTC. It specifies CASSLGGGEYNEQFF.

The chain has TRBV5-1 and TRBJ2-1; 10 bases fit TRBD1. Losses at the gene ends were 8 bases for V and 8 bases for J; bases not matched to a gene: 10. In germline, CDR1 is SGHRS, CDR2 YFSETQ. The CDR3 has 14 residues. As DNA, the CDR3 is TGCGCCAGTAGACCGGGACAGGGGAACCATGAGCAGTTCTTC. This encodes CASRPGQGNHEQFF. Using reference TRBV5-1 and TRBJ2-1 for the parts outside the CDR3, the full variable domain is KAGVTQTPRYLIKTRGQQVTLSCSPISGHRSVSWYQQTPGQGLQFLFEYFSETQRNKGNFPGRFSGRQFSNSRSEMNVSTLELGDSALYLCASRPGQGNHEQFFGPGTRLTVL.

V is TRBV5-1 and J is TRBJ1-1; a possible D gene is TRBD1 (6 bases). From germline, CDR1 is SGHRS and CDR2 YFSETQ. The CDR3 length is 12 residues. V was pared by 7 bases and J by 7 bases, with 14 bases between. The DNA for the CDR3 is TGCGCCAGCGGTCCTGCCAGGGGTGAAGCTTTCTTT. Translating gives CASGPARGEAFF.